The rows below give T cell receptor beta chains drawn from one sample of a study of CD8 T cells in ankylosing spondylitis. Each CDR3 protein is one row after TCRdb ran MiXCR on the 5' RACE reads. The sample has 160,000 or so distinct CDR3 sequences, around 8.9% seen once. Material: blood, either unsorted or a sorted T cell fraction (not recorded which). The origin of the receptors is a female donor with ankylosing spondylitis or in good health (not recorded which). The CDR3 runs from the conserved cysteine through the conserved F or W. The D gene is left open where the match is weak. Not all rows give a size; the values are once, few, many and, for expanded clones, a class.

J gene: TRBJ2-1; D gene: TRBD2; V gene: TRBV11-2; clone size: many; CDR3 DNA: TGTGCCAGCAGCCCAACCGGGACTAGCGGGAGTGGGGGCTACAATGAGCAGTTCTTC; CDR3 protein: CASSPTGTSGSGGYNEQFF
J gene: TRBJ2-7; D gene: -; V gene: TRBV7-2; clone size: many; CDR3 DNA: TGTGCCAGCAGCTTAGTAGAACAAGATTTTTGGTACGAGCAGTACTTC; CDR3 protein: CASSLVEQDFWYEQYF
J gene: TRBJ2-3; D gene: -; V gene: TRBV2; clone size: -; CDR3 DNA: TGTGCCAGCAGTGGGGTCGTGAGACGCACAGATACGCAGTATTTT; CDR3 protein: CASSGVVRRTDTQYF
J gene: TRBJ2-1; D gene: -; V gene: TRBV30; clone size: few; CDR3 DNA: TGTGCCTTAGACTCAGGGTTGGTCAATGAGCAGTTCTTC; CDR3 protein: CALDSGLVNEQFF
J gene: TRBJ2-7; D gene: TRBD1; V gene: TRBV7-6; clone size: -; CDR3 DNA: TGTGCCAGCAGCTTAGCGCCCGGGACAGGGATCCACGAGCAGTACTTC; CDR3 protein: CASSLAPGTGIHEQYF
J gene: TRBJ2-1; D gene: -; V gene: TRBV30; clone size: -; CDR3 DNA: TGTGCCTGGATGGGGACTCCCCCAGGTGAGCAGTTCTTC; CDR3 protein: CAWMGTPPGEQFF
J gene: TRBJ2-7; D gene: -; V gene: TRBV30; clone size: -; CDR3 DNA: TGTGCCTGGGACGGGGGCAACTACGAGCAGTACTTC; CDR3 protein: CAWDGGNYEQYF
J gene: TRBJ1-3; D gene: -; V gene: TRBV27; clone size: -; CDR3 DNA: TGTGCCAGCAGTTCAACCCTTCTCTCCTCTGGAAACACCATATATTTT; CDR3 protein: CASSSTLLSSGNTIYF
J gene: TRBJ2-7; D gene: TRBD1; V gene: TRBV30; clone size: -; CDR3 DNA: TGTGCCTGGAGTGAGGGGGCCGGGGAGCAGTACTTC; CDR3 protein: CAWSEGAGEQYF
J gene: TRBJ2-7; D gene: -; V gene: TRBV7-9; clone size: -; CDR3 DNA: TGTGCCAGCAGCTTAGCGGAGCGGACAAGCTCCTACGAGCAGTACTTC; CDR3 protein: CASSLAERTSSYEQYF
J gene: TRBJ2-7; D gene: -; V gene: TRBV5-1; clone size: many; CDR3 DNA: TGCGCCAGCAGCTTCCAGGCAACCTACGAGCAGTACTTC; CDR3 protein: CASSFQATYEQYF
J gene: TRBJ1-1; D gene: -; V gene: TRBV7-9; clone size: few; CDR3 DNA: TGTGCCAGCAGCGGGCCCGGGACCCGGGGAGGGGGAGCTGAAGCTTTCTTT; CDR3 protein: CASSGPGTRGGGAEAFF
J gene: TRBJ2-5; D gene: -; V gene: TRBV12-3/TRBV12-4; clone size: many; CDR3 DNA: TGTGCCAGCAGAACTCAAAGCGGGTCGGAGACCCAGTACTTC; CDR3 protein: CASRTQSGSETQYF
J gene: TRBJ2-7; D gene: TRBD2; V gene: TRBV10-3; clone size: many; CDR3 DNA: TGTGCCATCAGCCAAGCACTAGCGGGAGGCGACTACGAGCAGTACTTC; CDR3 protein: CAISQALAGGDYEQYF
J gene: TRBJ2-5; D gene: -; V gene: TRBV27; clone size: few; CDR3 DNA: TGTGCCAGCAGTCAGTGGAACCAAGAGACCCAGTACTTC; CDR3 protein: CASSQWNQETQYF
J gene: TRBJ2-1; D gene: -; V gene: TRBV20-1; clone size: few; CDR3 DNA: TGCAGTGCTAGAGGACACCCCGGGAACAATGAGCAGTTCTTC; CDR3 protein: CSARGHPGNNEQFF
J gene: TRBJ1-1; D gene: TRBD1; V gene: TRBV9; clone size: few; CDR3 DNA: TGTGCCAGCAGCGTAGGGGACAGGGCGAACACTGAAGCTTTCTTT; CDR3 protein: CASSVGDRANTEAFF
J gene: TRBJ2-7; D gene: TRBD2; V gene: TRBV12-3/TRBV12-4; clone size: many; CDR3 DNA: TGTGCCAGCAGCATGTTAGCGGGAGGGGCAACCTACGAGCAGTACTTC; CDR3 protein: CASSMLAGGATYEQYF
J gene: TRBJ1-2; D gene: -; V gene: TRBV29-1; clone size: many; CDR3 DNA: TGCAGCGTTCTGGAGTTTGGGAACGGCTACACCTTC; CDR3 protein: CSVLEFGNGYTF
J gene: TRBJ2-7; D gene: TRBD1; V gene: TRBV29-1; clone size: many; CDR3 DNA: TGCAGCGGCCTGGGGACAGCTTACGAGCAGTACTTC; CDR3 protein: CSGLGTAYEQYF
J gene: TRBJ1-1; D gene: -; V gene: TRBV19; clone size: -; CDR3 DNA: TGTGCCAGTAGTATAGGAGCCATGAACACTGAAGCTTTCTTT; CDR3 protein: CASSIGAMNTEAFF
J gene: TRBJ2-5; D gene: TRBD1; V gene: TRBV27; clone size: few; CDR3 DNA: TGTGCCAGCGCCCGGACAGGCGGCCTCCAAGAGACCCAGTACTTC; CDR3 protein: CASARTGGLQETQYF
J gene: TRBJ2-1; D gene: -; V gene: TRBV4-2; clone size: many; CDR3 DNA: TGTGCCAGCAGCCCGGGACTTCTGAACGGGAATGAGCAGTTCTTC; CDR3 protein: CASSPGLLNGNEQFF
J gene: TRBJ1-1; D gene: -; V gene: TRBV2; clone size: -; CDR3 DNA: TGTGCGGCGGTTAAAGGGGCCTCGGACACTGAAGCTTTCTTT; CDR3 protein: CAAVKGASDTEAFF
J gene: TRBJ2-1; D gene: -; V gene: TRBV20-1; clone size: -; CDR3 DNA: TGCAGTGCTAGAGCCAGGGGACTCAATGAGCAGTTCTTC; CDR3 protein: CSARARGLNEQFF
J gene: TRBJ2-3; D gene: TRBD1; V gene: TRBV27; clone size: -; CDR3 DNA: TGTGCCAGCAGTCCCCCACGCCGGGACAGGGGATACGATACGCAGTATTTT; CDR3 protein: CASSPPRRDRGYDTQYF
J gene: TRBJ2-7; D gene: -; V gene: TRBV12-3/TRBV12-4; clone size: few; CDR3 DNA: TGTGCCAGCACTATGGGGGGAGTTACCTACGAGCAGTACTTC; CDR3 protein: CASTMGGVTYEQYF
J gene: TRBJ2-5; D gene: -; V gene: TRBV12-3/TRBV12-4; clone size: -; CDR3 DNA: TGTGCCAGCAGTACCGGAGGCAGCGGAGAGACCCAGTACTTC; CDR3 protein: CASSTGGSGETQYF
J gene: TRBJ1-1; D gene: -; V gene: TRBV6-5; clone size: many; CDR3 DNA: TGTGCCAGCAGTTACTCGTTGGGGGGCACTGAAGCTTTCTTT; CDR3 protein: CASSYSLGGTEAFF
J gene: TRBJ2-1; D gene: TRBD2; V gene: TRBV19; clone size: few; CDR3 DNA: TGTGCCAGTAGTATAGCCCGGACTAGCTGGTACAATGAGCAGTTCTTC; CDR3 protein: CASSIARTSWYNEQFF
J gene: TRBJ2-7; D gene: -; V gene: TRBV7-6; clone size: -; CDR3 DNA: TGTGCCAGCAGCCCCCGGTCCACCTACGAGCAGTACTTC; CDR3 protein: CASSPRSTYEQYF
J gene: TRBJ2-1; D gene: -; V gene: TRBV23-1; clone size: -; CDR3 DNA: TGCGCCAGCAGTCGACGGGACACCAACGAGCAGTTCTTC; CDR3 protein: CASSRRDTNEQFF
J gene: TRBJ2-2; D gene: -; V gene: TRBV14; clone size: few; CDR3 DNA: TGTGCCAGCAGCCAAGCGGTTCGAGGGAGGACCGGGGAGCTGTTTTTT; CDR3 protein: CASSQAVRGRTGELFF
J gene: TRBJ2-1; D gene: TRBD2; V gene: TRBV10-3; clone size: few; CDR3 DNA: TGTGCCATCAGGGGGAGGGGTGCTGAGCAGTTCTTC; CDR3 protein: CAIRGRGAEQFF
J gene: TRBJ2-7; D gene: TRBD2; V gene: TRBV6-2/TRBV6-3; clone size: -; CDR3 DNA: TGTGCCAGCAGTCCAATAGCGGGAGCCTACGAGCAGTACTTC; CDR3 protein: CASSPIAGAYEQYF
J gene: TRBJ2-1; D gene: -; V gene: TRBV7-9; clone size: -; CDR3 DNA: TGTGCCAGCGAAATCGGCCGGAATGAGCAGTTCTTC; CDR3 protein: CASEIGRNEQFF
J gene: TRBJ1-1; D gene: -; V gene: TRBV12-3/TRBV12-4; clone size: few; CDR3 DNA: TGTGCCAGCAGTTTCTGGGGGGCGCAAGCTTTCTTT; CDR3 protein: CASSFWGAQAFF
J gene: TRBJ2-7; D gene: -; V gene: TRBV7-9; clone size: many; CDR3 DNA: TGTGCCAGCAGCTTTTTCGGATACGAGCAGTACTTC; CDR3 protein: CASSFFGYEQYF
J gene: TRBJ2-7; D gene: -; V gene: TRBV27; clone size: -; CDR3 DNA: TGTGCCAGCAGTTCCCGTCTAATACCAGGGTTCCCCTACGAGCAGTACTTC; CDR3 protein: CASSSRLIPGFPYEQYF
J gene: TRBJ1-1; D gene: TRBD1; V gene: TRBV19; clone size: many; CDR3 DNA: TGTGCCAGTACCCTCACAGGGGGTATCACTGAAGCTTTCTTT; CDR3 protein: CASTLTGGITEAFF
J gene: TRBJ2-1; D gene: -; V gene: TRBV13; clone size: few; CDR3 DNA: TGTGCCAGCAGCTTAATTAGGGACTCCTACAATGAGCAGTTCTTC; CDR3 protein: CASSLIRDSYNEQFF
J gene: TRBJ2-5; D gene: TRBD1; V gene: TRBV4-3; clone size: -; CDR3 DNA: TGCGCCAGCAGCCGGGACAGGGTGGGACAAGAGACCCAGTACTTC; CDR3 protein: CASSRDRVGQETQYF
J gene: TRBJ2-2; D gene: TRBD2; V gene: TRBV29-1; clone size: many; CDR3 DNA: TGCAGCGCCGGACTAGATAACACCGGGGAGCTGTTTTTT; CDR3 protein: CSAGLDNTGELFF
J gene: TRBJ2-3; D gene: -; V gene: TRBV3-1; clone size: few; CDR3 DNA: TGTGCCAGCAGCCAAGAAGAGCCGCGCACAGATACGCAGTATTTT; CDR3 protein: CASSQEEPRTDTQYF
J gene: TRBJ2-7; D gene: TRBD2; V gene: TRBV6-5; clone size: -; CDR3 DNA: TGTGCCAGCAGTTACGGTACTAGCGGCCGCTACGAGCAGTACTTC; CDR3 protein: CASSYGTSGRYEQYF